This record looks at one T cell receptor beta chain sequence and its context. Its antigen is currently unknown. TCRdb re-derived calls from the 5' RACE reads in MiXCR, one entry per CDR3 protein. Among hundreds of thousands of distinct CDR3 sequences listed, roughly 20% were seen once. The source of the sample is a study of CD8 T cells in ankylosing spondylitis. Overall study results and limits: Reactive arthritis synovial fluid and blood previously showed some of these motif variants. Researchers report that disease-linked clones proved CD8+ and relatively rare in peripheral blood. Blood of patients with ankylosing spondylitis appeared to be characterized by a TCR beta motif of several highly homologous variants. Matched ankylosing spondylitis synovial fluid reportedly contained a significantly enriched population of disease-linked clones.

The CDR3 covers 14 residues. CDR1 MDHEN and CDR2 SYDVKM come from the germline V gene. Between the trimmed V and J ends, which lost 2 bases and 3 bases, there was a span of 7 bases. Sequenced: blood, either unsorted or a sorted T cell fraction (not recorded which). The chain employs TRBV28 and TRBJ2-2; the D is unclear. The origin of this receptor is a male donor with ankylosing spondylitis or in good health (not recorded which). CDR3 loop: CASSLRPDTGELFF. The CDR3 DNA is TGTGCCAGCAGTTTACGGCCGGACACCGGGGAGCTGTTTTTT.